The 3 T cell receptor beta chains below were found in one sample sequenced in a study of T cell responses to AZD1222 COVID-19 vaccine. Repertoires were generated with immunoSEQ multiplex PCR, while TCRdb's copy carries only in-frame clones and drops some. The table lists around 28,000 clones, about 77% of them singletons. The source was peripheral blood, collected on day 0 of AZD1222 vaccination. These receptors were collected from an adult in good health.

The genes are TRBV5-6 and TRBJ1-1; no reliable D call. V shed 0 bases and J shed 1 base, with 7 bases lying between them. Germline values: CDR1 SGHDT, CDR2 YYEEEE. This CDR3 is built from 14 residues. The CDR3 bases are TGTGCCAGCAGCTTGGACAGTCCGAACACTGAAGCTTTCTTT. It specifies CASSLDSPNTEAFF.

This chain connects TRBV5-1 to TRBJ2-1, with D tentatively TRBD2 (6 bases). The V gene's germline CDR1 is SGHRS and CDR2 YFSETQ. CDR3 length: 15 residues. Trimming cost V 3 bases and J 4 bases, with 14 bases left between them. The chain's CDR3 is CASSSEGGYYNEQFF. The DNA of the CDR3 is TGCGCCAGCAGCTCGGAGGGCGGTTATTACAATGAGCAGTTCTTC.

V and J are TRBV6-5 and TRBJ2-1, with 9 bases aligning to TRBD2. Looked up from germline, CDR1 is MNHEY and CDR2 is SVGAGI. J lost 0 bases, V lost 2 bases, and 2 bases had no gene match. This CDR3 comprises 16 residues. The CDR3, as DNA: TGTGCCAGCAGTTACGTTAGCGGGAGCTCCTACAATGAGCAGTTCTTC. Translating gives CASSYVSGSSYNEQFF.